This paragraph covers one T cell receptor beta chain sequence. Its antigen is as yet unknown. This record belongs to a study of blood T cells in healthy people across ages. Study summary: The capture of about one barcoded beta molecule per two T cells was achieved by template switching.

Combining a sample-barcoded 5' primer with a J-beta primer mix, a second PCR ran for about 7 to 11 cycles. TCRdb independently ran MiXCR on the 5' RACE reads; one entry per CDR3 protein. The sample lists roughly 1.4 million distinct CDR3 sequences, around 55% seen once, with 6.7% in the top ten. Study conclusions and caveats: Compared with aged donors, long-lived donors showed fewer expanded clones, suggesting selection.

Trimming removed 8 bases from V and 2 bases from J, with 17 bases in between. The CDR3 extends over 14 amino acids. CDR1 SQVTM and CDR2 ANQGSEA come from the germline V gene. Sequencing was performed on blood. This clonotype originated in a man younger than 35 in good health. This rearrangement joins TRBV29-1 to TRBJ2-3; D uncertain. The CDR3 loop is CSSRGFDLTDTQYF. The CDR3 region has the DNA TGCAGCTCCCGAGGTTTTGATCTCACAGATACGCAGTATTTT.